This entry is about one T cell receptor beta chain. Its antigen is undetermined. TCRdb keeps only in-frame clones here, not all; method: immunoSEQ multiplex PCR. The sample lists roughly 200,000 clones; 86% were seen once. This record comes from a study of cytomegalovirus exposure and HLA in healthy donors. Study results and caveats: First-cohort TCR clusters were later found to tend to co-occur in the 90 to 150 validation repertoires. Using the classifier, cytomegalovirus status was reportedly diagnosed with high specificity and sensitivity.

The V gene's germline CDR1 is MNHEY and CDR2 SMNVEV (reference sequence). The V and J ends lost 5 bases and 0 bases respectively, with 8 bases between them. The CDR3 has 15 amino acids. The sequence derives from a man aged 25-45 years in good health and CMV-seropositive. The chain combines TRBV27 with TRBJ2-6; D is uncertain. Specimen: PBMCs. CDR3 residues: CASSPSGSGANVLTF. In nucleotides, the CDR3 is TGTGCCAGCAGTCCTTCAGGCTCTGGGGCCAACGTCCTGACTTTC.